The present TCR beta chain was sequenced within a study of response to subunit inactivated influenza vaccine. A word on this clonotype: Its target is not known.

V dropped 0 bases and J dropped 6; count of bases not matched to a gene: 8. CDR3 size: 16 residues. Per the germline V gene, CDR1 is DFQATT and CDR2 is SNEGSKA (reference sequence). Study-wide points: Seasonal influenza vaccination, on each occasion, was suggested by the authors to recruit few new T cells.

TCRdb analysed the RT-PCR reads with MiXCR anew, one entry per CDR3 protein. This sample has 630,000 or so distinct CDR3 sequences; around 14% occur once, and the top ten carry roughly 12%. The chain is built from TRBV20-1 and TRBJ2-1; 10 bases align to TRBD2. The sample consisted of PBMCs from blood, taken approximately 13 days after vaccination. This TCR was recovered from a man aged 45-65 years who received an inactivated influenza vaccine. The CDR3 reads CSARDPAGGLSNEQFF. CDR3 nucleotide sequence: TGCAGTGCTAGAGACCCAGCGGGAGGGCTGTCCAATGAGCAGTTCTTC.